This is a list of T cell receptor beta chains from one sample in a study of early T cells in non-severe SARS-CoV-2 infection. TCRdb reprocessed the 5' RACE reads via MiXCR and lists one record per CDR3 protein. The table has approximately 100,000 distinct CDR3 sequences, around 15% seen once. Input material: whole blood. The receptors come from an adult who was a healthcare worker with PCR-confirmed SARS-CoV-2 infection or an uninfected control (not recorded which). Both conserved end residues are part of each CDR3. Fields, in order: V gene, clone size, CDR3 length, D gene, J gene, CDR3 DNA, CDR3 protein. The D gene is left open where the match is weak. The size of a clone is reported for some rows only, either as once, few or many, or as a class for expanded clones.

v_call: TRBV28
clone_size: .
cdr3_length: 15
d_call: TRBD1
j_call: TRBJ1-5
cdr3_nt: TGTGCCAGCAGTTTGTCTTACAGGGGTGCCCAGCCCCAGCATTTT
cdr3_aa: CASSLSYRGAQPQHF

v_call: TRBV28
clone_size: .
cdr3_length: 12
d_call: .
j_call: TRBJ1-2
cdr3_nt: TGTGCCAGCAGTTCACCAGGGAATGGCTACACCTTC
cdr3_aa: CASSSPGNGYTF

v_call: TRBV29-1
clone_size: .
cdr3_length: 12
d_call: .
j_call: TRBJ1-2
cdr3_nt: TGCAGCGTTGTAGGCGCTAACTATGGCTACACCTTC
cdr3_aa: CSVVGANYGYTF

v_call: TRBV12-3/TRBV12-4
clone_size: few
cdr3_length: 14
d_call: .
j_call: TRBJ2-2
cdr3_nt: TGTGCCAGCAGAGCCGGGCTTAACACCGGGGAGCTGTTTTTT
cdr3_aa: CASRAGLNTGELFF

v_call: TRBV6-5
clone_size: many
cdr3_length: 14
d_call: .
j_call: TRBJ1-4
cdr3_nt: TGTGCCAGCAGCAGACAGTTGGCTAATGAAAAACTGTTTTTT
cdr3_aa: CASSRQLANEKLFF

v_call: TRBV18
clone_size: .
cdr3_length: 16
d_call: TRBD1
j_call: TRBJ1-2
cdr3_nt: TGTGCCAGCTCACCAGTATCAGGGACAGCTAACTATGGCTACACCTTC
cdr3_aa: CASSPVSGTANYGYTF

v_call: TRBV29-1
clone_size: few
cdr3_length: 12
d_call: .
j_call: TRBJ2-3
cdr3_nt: TGCAGCATCCAGGGGGGGCCAGATACGCAGTATTTT
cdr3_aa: CSIQGGPDTQYF

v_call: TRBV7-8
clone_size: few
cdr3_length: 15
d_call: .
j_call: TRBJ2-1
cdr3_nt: TGTGCCAGCAGCTTCGAGACAGGTGCGTACAATGAGCAGTTCTTC
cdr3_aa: CASSFETGAYNEQFF

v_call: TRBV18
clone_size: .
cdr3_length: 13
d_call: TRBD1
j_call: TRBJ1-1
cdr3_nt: TGTGCCAGCTCTCTTCGGACAGGGGATGAAGCTTTCTTT
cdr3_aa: CASSLRTGDEAFF

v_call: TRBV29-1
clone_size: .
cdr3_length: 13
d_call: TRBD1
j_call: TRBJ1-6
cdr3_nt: TGCAGCGTATCGACAGGGGGCGATTCACCCCTCCACTTT
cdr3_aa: CSVSTGGDSPLHF

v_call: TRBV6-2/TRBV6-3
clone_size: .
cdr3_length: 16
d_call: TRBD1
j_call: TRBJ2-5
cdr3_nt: TGTGCCAGCAGCTATCCGGACAGGGGGCTCGGCGAGACCCAGTACTTC
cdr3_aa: CASSYPDRGLGETQYF

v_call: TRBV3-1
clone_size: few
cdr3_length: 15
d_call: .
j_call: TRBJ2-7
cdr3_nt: TGTGCCAGCAGCCAAGTGGAACGGGGGTCCTACGAGCAGTACTTC
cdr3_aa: CASSQVERGSYEQYF

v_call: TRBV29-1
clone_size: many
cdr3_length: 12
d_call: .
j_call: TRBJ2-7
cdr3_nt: TGCAGCGTCAGGGACTGGAACTACGAGCAGTACTTC
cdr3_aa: CSVRDWNYEQYF

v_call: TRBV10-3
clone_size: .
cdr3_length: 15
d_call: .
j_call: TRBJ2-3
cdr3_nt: TGTGCCATCAAACCACAGGGATCTTTCGCAGATACGCAGTATTTT
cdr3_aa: CAIKPQGSFADTQYF

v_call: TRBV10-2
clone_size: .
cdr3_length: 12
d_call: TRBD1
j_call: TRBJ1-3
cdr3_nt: TGCGCCAGTTCTTTAGGGGGCGACACCATATATTTT
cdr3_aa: CASSLGGDTIYF

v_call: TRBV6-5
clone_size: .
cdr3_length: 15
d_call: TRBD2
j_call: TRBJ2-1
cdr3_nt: TGTGCCAGCACGGGGGGGGCCGATTCCTACAATGAGCAGTTCTTC
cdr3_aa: CASTGGADSYNEQFF

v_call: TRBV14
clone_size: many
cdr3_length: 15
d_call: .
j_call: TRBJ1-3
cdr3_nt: TGTGCCAGCAGCCTCTTAGGCTTCTCTGGAAACACCATATATTTT
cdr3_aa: CASSLLGFSGNTIYF

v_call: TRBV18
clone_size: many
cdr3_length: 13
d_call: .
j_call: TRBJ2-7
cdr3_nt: TGTGCCAGCTCACCACCGGAGGCCTACGAGCAGTACTTC
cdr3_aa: CASSPPEAYEQYF

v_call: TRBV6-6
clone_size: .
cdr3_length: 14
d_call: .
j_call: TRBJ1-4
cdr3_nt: TGTGCCAGCAGTTACTCGATGTATGGGGAAAAACTGTTTTTT
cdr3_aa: CASSYSMYGEKLFF

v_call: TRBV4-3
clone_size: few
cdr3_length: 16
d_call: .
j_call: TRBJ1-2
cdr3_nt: TGCGCCAGCAGCCAAGAACGTAGGGGCTCGGGCTATGGCTACACCTTC
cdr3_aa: CASSQERRGSGYGYTF

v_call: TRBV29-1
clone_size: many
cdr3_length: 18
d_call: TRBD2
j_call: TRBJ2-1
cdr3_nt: TGCAGCGTAATCTGGTCTAGCGGGGTTCGCTTCTCCTACAATGAGCAGTTCTTC
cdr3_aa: CSVIWSSGVRFSYNEQFF

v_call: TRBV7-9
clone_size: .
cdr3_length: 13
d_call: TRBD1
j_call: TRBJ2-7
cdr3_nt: TGTGCCAGCAGCAGGACAGGCTCCTACGAGCAGTACTTC
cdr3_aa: CASSRTGSYEQYF

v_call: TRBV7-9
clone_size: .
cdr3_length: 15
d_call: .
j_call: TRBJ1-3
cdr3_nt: TGTGCCAGCAGCCCCAACTTCCCCTCTGGAAACACCATATATTTT
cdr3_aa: CASSPNFPSGNTIYF

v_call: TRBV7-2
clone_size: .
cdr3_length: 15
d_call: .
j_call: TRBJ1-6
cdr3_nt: TGTGCCAGCAGCCCCGGCAGCCCCTATAATTCACCCCTCCACTTT
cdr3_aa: CASSPGSPYNSPLHF

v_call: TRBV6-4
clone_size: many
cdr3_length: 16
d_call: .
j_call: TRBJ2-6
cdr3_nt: TGTGCCAGCAGTGTAGAACAGGGTTCTGGGGCCAACGTCCTGACTTTC
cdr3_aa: CASSVEQGSGANVLTF

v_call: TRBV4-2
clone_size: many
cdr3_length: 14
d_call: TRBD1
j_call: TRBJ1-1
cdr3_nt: TGTGCCAGCAGCCAGGTGGGACAGTGGACTGAAGCTTTCTTT
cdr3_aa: CASSQVGQWTEAFF

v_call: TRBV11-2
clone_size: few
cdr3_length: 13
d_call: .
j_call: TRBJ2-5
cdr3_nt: TGTGCCAGCAGCCCTACATCCCAAGAGACCCAGTACTTC
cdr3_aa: CASSPTSQETQYF

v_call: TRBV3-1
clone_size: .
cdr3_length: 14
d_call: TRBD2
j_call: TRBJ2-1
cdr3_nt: TGTGCCAGCAGCCATCTCCGGACTAGCGGGGAGCAGTTCTTC
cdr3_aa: CASSHLRTSGEQFF

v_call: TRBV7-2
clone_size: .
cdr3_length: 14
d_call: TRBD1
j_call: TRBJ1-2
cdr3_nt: TGTGCCAGCTCACTGGGCAGGGGGAACTATGGCTACACCTTC
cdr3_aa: CASSLGRGNYGYTF

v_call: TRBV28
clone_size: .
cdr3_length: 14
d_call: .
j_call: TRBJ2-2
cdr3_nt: TGTGTCACCATGGGTGGGCTGAACACCGGGGAGCTGTTTTTT
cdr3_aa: CVTMGGLNTGELFF

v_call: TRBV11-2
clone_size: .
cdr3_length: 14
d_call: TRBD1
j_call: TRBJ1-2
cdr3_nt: TGTGCCAGCAGCGCGCAGGGGGCGGATGCTGGCTACACCTTC
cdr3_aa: CASSAQGADAGYTF

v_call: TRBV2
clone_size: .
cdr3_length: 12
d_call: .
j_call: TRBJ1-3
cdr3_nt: TGTGCCAGCAGTGAAACCAGAAACACCATATATTTT
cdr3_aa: CASSETRNTIYF

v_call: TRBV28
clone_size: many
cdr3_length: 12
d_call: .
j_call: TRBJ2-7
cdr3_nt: TGTGCCAGCAGATTGGGCCACTACGAGCAGTACTTC
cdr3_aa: CASRLGHYEQYF

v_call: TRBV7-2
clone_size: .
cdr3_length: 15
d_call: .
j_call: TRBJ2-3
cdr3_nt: TGTGCCAGCAGCTTAGTTGTCGGACACACAGATACGCAGTATTTT
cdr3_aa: CASSLVVGHTDTQYF

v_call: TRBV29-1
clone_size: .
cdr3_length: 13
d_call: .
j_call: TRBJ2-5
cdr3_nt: TGCAGCGTTTTGGGACGGTTCCAAGAGACCCAGTACTTC
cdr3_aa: CSVLGRFQETQYF

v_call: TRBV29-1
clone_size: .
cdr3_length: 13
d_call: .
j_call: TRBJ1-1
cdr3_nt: TGCAGCGTGGAGGGGCAGATGAACACTGAAGCTTTCTTT
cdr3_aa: CSVEGQMNTEAFF

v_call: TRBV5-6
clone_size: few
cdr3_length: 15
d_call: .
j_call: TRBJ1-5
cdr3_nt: TGTGCCAGCAGCTTGGGAGTCCGGAGCAATCAGCCCCAGCATTTT
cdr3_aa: CASSLGVRSNQPQHF

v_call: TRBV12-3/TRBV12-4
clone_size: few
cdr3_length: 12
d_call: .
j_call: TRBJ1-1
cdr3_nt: TGTGCCAGCAGTTTAAGGTTGACTGAAGCTTTCTTT
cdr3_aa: CASSLRLTEAFF

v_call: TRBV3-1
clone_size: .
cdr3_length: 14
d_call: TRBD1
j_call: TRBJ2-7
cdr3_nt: TGTGCCAGCAGCCGCGGACAGGGCCGTCTCGAGCAGTACTTC
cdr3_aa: CASSRGQGRLEQYF

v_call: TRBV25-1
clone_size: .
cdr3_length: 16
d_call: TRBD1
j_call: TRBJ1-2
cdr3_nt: TGTGCCAGCGGTGACAGGGGAGGTAGGCTCGACTATGGCTACACCTTC
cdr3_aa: CASGDRGGRLDYGYTF

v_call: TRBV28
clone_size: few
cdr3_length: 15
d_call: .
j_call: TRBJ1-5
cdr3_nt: TGTGCCAGCAGTCACGACATGGGAAACCTACGGCCCCAGCATTTT
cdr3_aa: CASSHDMGNLRPQHF

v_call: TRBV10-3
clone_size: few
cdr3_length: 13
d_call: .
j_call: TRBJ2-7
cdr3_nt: TGTGCCATCACCGCTGGCAGGGGATACGAGCAGTACTTC
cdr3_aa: CAITAGRGYEQYF

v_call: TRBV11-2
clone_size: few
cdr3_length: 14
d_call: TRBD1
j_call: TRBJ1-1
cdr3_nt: TGTGCCAGCAGCTTAGGCGCCAGGGGGGTTGAAGCTTTCTTT
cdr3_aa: CASSLGARGVEAFF

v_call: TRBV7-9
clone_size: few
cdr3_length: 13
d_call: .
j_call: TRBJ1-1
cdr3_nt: TGTGCCAGCAGCGATAGGGGACCAACTGAAGCTTTCTTT
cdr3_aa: CASSDRGPTEAFF

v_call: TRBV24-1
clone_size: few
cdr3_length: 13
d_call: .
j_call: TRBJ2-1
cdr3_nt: TGTGCCACCAGTGATTCCATAACCCATGAGCAGTTCTTC
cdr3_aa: CATSDSITHEQFF